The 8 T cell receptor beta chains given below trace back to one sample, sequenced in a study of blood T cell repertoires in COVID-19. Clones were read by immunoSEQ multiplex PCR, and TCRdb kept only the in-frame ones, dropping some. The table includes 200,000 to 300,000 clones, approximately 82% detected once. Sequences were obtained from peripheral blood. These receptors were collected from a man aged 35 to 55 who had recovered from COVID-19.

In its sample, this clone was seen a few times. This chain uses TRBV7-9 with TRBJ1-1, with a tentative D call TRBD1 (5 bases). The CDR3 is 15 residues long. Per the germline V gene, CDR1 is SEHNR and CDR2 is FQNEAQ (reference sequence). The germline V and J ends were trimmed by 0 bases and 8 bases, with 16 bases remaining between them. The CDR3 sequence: CASSLAQGGVGEAFF. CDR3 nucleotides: TGTGCCAGCAGCTTAGCGCAGGGCGGAGTGGGCGAAGCTTTCTTT.

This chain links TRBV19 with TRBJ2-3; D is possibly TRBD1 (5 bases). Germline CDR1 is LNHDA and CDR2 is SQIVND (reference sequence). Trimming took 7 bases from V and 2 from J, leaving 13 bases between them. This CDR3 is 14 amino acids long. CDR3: CASTISTVTDTQYF. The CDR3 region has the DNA TGTGCCAGTACTATTTCGACAGTCACAGATACGCAGTATTTT.

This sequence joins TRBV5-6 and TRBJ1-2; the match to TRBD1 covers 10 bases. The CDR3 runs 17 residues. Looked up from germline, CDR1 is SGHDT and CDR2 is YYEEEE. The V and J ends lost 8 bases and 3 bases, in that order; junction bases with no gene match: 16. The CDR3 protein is CASQKDRGPQGDYGYTF. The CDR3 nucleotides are TGTGCCAGTCAAAAAGACAGGGGGCCCCAAGGAGACTATGGCTACACCTTC.

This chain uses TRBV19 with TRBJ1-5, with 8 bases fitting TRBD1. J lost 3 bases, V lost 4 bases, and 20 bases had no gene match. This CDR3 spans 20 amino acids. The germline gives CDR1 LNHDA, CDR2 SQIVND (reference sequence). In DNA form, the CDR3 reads TGTGCCAGTAGTACACCCGAGGGACAGGCCTGGGGCATTTACAATCAGCCCCAGCATTTT. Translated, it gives CASSTPEGQAWGIYNQPQHF.

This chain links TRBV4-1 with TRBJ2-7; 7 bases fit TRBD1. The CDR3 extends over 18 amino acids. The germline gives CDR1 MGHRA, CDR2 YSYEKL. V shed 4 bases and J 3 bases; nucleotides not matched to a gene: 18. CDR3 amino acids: CASSPRQGLKRHDYEQYF. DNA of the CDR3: TGCGCCAGCAGCCCTCGACAGGGTCTTAAGCGGCACGACTACGAGCAGTACTTC.

Here the CDR3 reads CASSLLRTSSTDTQYF. CDR3 nucleotide sequence: TGTGCCAGCAGCTTATTACGGACATCTAGCACAGATACGCAGTATTTT. V and J are TRBV5-6 and TRBJ2-3; D perhaps matches TRBD1 (5 bases). Looked up from germline, CDR1 is SGHDT and CDR2 is YYEEEE. V lost 2 bases and J lost 0, with 13 bases in between. The CDR3 sequence is 16 residues long.

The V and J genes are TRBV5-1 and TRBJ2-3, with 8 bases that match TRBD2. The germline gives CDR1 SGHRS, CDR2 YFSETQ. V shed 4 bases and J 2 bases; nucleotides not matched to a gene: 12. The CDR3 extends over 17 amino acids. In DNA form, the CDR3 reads TGCGCCAGCAGCCCCCGACCCCGACTAGCGCTCACAGATACGCAGTATTTT. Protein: CASSPRPRLALTDTQYF.

In DNA, the CDR3 is TGCGCCAGCAGGTTCGGGACTAGCGGGTACCAAGAGACCCAGTACTTC. Translation: CASRFGTSGYQETQYF. The chain is built from TRBV5-1 and TRBJ2-5; TRBD2 matches 12 bases. Germline assignment: CDR1 SGHRS and CDR2 YFSETQ. V was pared by 5 bases and J by 0 bases, with 5 bases of the junction left unmatched. The length of the CDR3 is 16 residues. The complete variable domain, with remaining parts taken from reference TRBV5-1 and TRBJ2-5, reads KAGVTQTPRYLIKTRGQQVTLSCSPISGHRSVSWYQQTPGQGLQFLFEYFSETQRNKGNFPGRFSGRQFSNSRSEMNVSTLELGDSALYLCASRFGTSGYQETQYFGPGTRLLVL.